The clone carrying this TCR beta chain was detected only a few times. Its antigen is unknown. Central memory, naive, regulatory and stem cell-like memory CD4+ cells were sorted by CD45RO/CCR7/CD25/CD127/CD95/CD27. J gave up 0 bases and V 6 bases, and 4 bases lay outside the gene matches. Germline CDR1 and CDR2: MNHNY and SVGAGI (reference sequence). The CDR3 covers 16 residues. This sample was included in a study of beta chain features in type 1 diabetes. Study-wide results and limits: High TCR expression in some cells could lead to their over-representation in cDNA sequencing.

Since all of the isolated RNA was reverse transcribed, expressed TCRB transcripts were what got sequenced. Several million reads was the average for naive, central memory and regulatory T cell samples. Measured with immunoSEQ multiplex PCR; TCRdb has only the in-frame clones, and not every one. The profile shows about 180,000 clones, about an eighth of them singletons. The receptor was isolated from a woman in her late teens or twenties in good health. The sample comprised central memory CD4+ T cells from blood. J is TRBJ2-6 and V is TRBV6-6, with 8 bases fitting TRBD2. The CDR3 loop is CASRIAGYSGANVLTF. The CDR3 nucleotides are TGTGCCAGCAGGATAGCGGGATACTCTGGGGCCAACGTCCTGACTTTC.